This T cell receptor beta chain derives from a study of OX40 agonist ivuxolimab in advanced cancers. Study in general: Ivuxolimab, an agonist antibody against OX40 (CD134), was given to patients.

V dropped 3 bases and J dropped 1 base, with 8 bases sitting between them. In germline, CDR1 is SGHNT, CDR2 YYREEE (reference sequence). The CDR3 is 15 amino acids. Profiling relied on immunoSEQ multiplex PCR, and the TCRdb table lists in-frame clones only, not all of them. The sample records approximately 40,000 clones, 80% being singletons. The sequence came from an adult with an advanced solid tumor such as melanoma, head and neck, liver or kidney cancer. V and J are TRBV5-4 and TRBJ2-6, with TRBD1 as a possible D gene (5 bases). The sequencing used CD4+ or CD8+ T cells sorted from blood, collected in a trial of the OX40 agonist ivuxolimab. The CDR3 region has the DNA TGTGCCAGCAGCTCCAGGGCTTCTGGGGCCAACGTCCTGACTTTC. Translation gives CASSSRASGANVLTF.